The 20 T cell receptor beta chains below were found in one sample sequenced in a study of STAT5B mutations in CD4+ large granular lymphocyte leukemia. The table came from immunoSEQ multiplex PCR; TCRdb's copy has only in-frame clones and leaves some out. The data contain 37,000 or so clones, approximately 80% of them seen just once; the ten biggest clones take up 3% to 4.5%. The sample consisted of CD4+ T cells from blood buffy coats. All receptors come from a human donor in good health.

This chain links TRBV9 with TRBJ2-1; no clear D. Germline V lookup: CDR1 SGDLS, CDR2 YYNGEE. V shed 4 bases and J shed 5 bases, with 16 bases lying between them. The CDR3 has 15 residues. CDR3 nucleotide sequence: TGTGCCAGCAGCAAGCTATATAACGCCCACAATGAGCAGTTCTTC. Translation: CASSKLYNAHNEQFF. Supplemented by reference TRBV9 and TRBJ2-1, the full variable domain reads DSGVTQTPKHLITATGQRVTLRCSPRSGDLSVYWYQQSLDQGLQFLIQYYNGEERAKGNILERFSAQQFPDLHSELNLSSLELGDSALYFCASSKLYNAHNEQFFGPGTRLTVL.

The chain recombines TRBV7-9 with TRBJ1-2; D is unclear. This CDR3 has 13 residues. Germline assignment: CDR1 SEHNR and CDR2 FQNEAQ (reference sequence). In DNA form, the CDR3 reads TGTAAGTCGGCAGCCACCCATTCCTATGGCTACACCTTC. Protein: CKSAATHSYGYTF. The full variable domain, with the rest looked up from reference TRBV7-9 and TRBJ1-2, is DTGVSQNPRHKITKRGQNVTFRCDPISEHNRLYWYRQTLGQGPEFLTYFQNEAQLEKSRLLSDRFSAERPKGSFSTLEIQRTEQGDSAMYLCKSAATHSYGYTFGSGTRLTVV.

CDR3 sequence: CASSLAGESNTGELFF. Here the CDR3 DNA reads TGTGCCAGCAGCTTAGCCGGCGAGTCTAACACCGGGGAGCTGTTTTTT. The chain couples TRBV7-9 to TRBJ2-2; D unclear. The germline gives CDR1 SEHNR, CDR2 FQNEAQ (reference sequence). There are 16 residues in the CDR3. V lost 0 bases and J lost 2, with 10 bases in between.

The rearrangement uses TRBV4-1 and TRBJ2-1; 10 positions agree with TRBD2. CDR3 length equals 17 residues. The germline V gene has CDR1 MGHRA and CDR2 YSYEKL. Germline trimming cut 4 bases from V and 6 bases from J; bases unmatched to any gene: 12. The CDR3 nucleotides read TGCGCCAGCAGCCCATTCTTCGGGACTAGCGTTGCCAATGAGCAGTTCTTC. Translated: CASSPFFGTSVANEQFF.

The chain uses TRBV29-1 and TRBJ2-7; D is perhaps TRBD2 (6 bases). The germline V gene encodes CDR1 SQVTM and CDR2 ANQGSEA. CDR3 size: 14 residues. The V end was cut by 6 bases, the J end by 5 bases, with 20 bases between. The CDR3 coding sequence is TGCAGCGTGGATGGGACTGTCCCCGGTCACGAGCAGTACTTC. Translating gives CSVDGTVPGHEQYF.

The chain recombines TRBV29-1 with TRBJ2-5; D gene ambiguous. Trimming shortened V by 2 bases and J by 0 bases, and 10 bases separated the two germline ends. The germline V gene encodes CDR1 SQVTM and CDR2 ANQGSEA. This CDR3 has 14 residues. CDR3 residues: CSVEPSRYQETQYF. CDR3 coding DNA: TGCAGCGTTGAACCCTCAAGGTACCAAGAGACCCAGTACTTC.

The CDR3 region has the DNA TGTGCCAGTAGTCCCAGGACGGGGCGGGAGACCCAGTACTTC. Amino acids: CASSPRTGRETQYF. V gene TRBV19 combines with J gene TRBJ2-5; either TRBD1 or TRBD2 may supply D (5 bases each). Per the germline V gene, CDR1 is LNHDA and CDR2 is SQIVND (reference sequence). V lost 5 bases and J lost 5, with 15 bases in between. The CDR3 length is 14 residues.

In its sample, this clone was seen once. The chain uses TRBV29-1 and TRBJ1-3; maybe TRBD1 (5 bases). Trimming took off 3 bases at V and 4 bases at J, with 7 bases between the two ends. The germline V gene encodes CDR1 SQVTM and CDR2 ANQGSEA. There are 12 residues in the CDR3. In nucleotides, the CDR3 is TGCAGCGTTGAGGACAACGGAAACACCATATATTTT. Its protein product is CSVEDNGNTIYF.

The J gene is TRBJ2-6, the V gene TRBV7-2; D remains unclear. Trimming removed 5 bases from V and 2 bases from J, with 7 bases in between. CDR1 and CDR2 (germline): SGHTA, FQGNSA. CDR3 length equals 14 residues. The CDR3 sequence: CASSPDAGANVLTF. Written as DNA, the CDR3 is TGTGCCAGCAGCCCTGACGCTGGGGCCAACGTCCTGACTTTC.

The rearrangement joins TRBV20-1 to TRBJ2-1; no firm D call. V was cut by 2 bases and J by 7 bases, with 6 bases left in between. CDR1 DFQATT and CDR2 SNEGSKA come from the germline V gene (reference sequence). The CDR3 spans 11 residues. CDR3 DNA: TGCAGTGCTAGAAGTCGGAATGAGCAGTTCTTC. Its protein is CSARSRNEQFF.

The V gene is TRBV5-1, the J gene TRBJ2-1, with TRBD2 identical over 13 bases. CDR1 SGHRS and CDR2 YFSETQ come from the germline V gene. CDR3 length: 15 residues. Trimming at V came to 5 bases and at J to 9 bases, leaving 8 bases not matched to a gene. DNA for the CDR3: TGCGCCAGCAGTTTCACTAGCGGGGGGGCAGCTGAGCAGTTCTTC. Its protein is CASSFTSGGAAEQFF.

This clone appeared a few times. The chain couples TRBV19 to TRBJ1-5; 7 nucleotides align to TRBD1. This CDR3 is built from 15 residues. The germline CDR1 and CDR2 sequences are LNHDA and SQIVND (reference sequence). V lost 9 bases and J lost 2; bases outside the gene matches: 10. CDR3 region: CARLTGEYGNQPQHF. Written as DNA, the CDR3 is TGTGCCAGGCTCACAGGGGAATATGGCAATCAGCCCCAGCATTTT.

This clone was seen only a few times. The V call is TRBV29-1, the J call TRBJ1-2, with no clear D. V lost 0 bases to trimming and J lost 12 bases, with 11 bases between them. Germline V gene lookup returns CDR1 SQVTM and CDR2 ANQGSEA. The CDR3 length is 11 residues. CDR3 DNA: TGCAGCGTTGAAGATCCCGGGAAGGACACCTTC. This codes for CSVEDPGKDTF.

This chain uses TRBV6-4 with TRBJ1-4; 9 nucleotides align to TRBD1. Germline loops: CDR1 MRHNA, CDR2 SNTAGT. Trimming took 8 bases from V and 6 from J; bases not matched to a gene: 10. The CDR3 is 15 amino acids. The CDR3 DNA reads as TGTGCCAGCCGGGACAGGGTCTCGGGTGATGAAAAACTGTTTTTT. This encodes CASRDRVSGDEKLFF.

This clone was seen more than once but under ten times. The chain couples TRBV5-6 to TRBJ2-7; D is possibly TRBD2 (5 bases). The CDR3 spans 13 residues. Germline CDR1 reads SGHDT; CDR2 reads YYEEEE. Trimming took off 4 bases at V and 7 bases at J, with 15 bases between the two ends. CDR3 DNA sequence: TGTGCCAGCAGCCGGCGGGCAAATCGGGAGCAGTACTTC. It translates to CASSRRANREQYF.

J is TRBJ2-6 and V is TRBV19; D is unclear. V was cut by 3 bases and J by 2 bases, with 8 bases left in between. The CDR3 consists of 15 residues. Germline values: CDR1 LNHDA, CDR2 SQIVND (reference sequence). CDR3 bases: TGTGCCAGTAGTATCGTGGCAGCTGGGGCCAACGTCCTGACTTTC. It encodes CASSIVAAGANVLTF.

The chain is built from TRBV25-1 and TRBJ1-4; perhaps TRBD1 as D (5 bases). V lost 6 bases to trimming and J lost 0 bases, with 20 bases between them. Germline V gene sequence: CDR1 MGHDK, CDR2 SYGVNS. This CDR3 region has 18 residues. For the CDR3, the DNA is TGTGCCAGCAGCCCCGGGGCTCTCTTAGGGGCAACTAATGAAAAACTGTTTTTT. Its translation is CASSPGALLGATNEKLFF. Based on the CDR3 plus reference TRBV25-1 and TRBJ1-4, the full variable domain is EADIYQTPRYLVIGTGKKITLECSQTMGHDKMYWYQQDPGMELHLIHYSYGVNSTEKGDLSSESTVSRIRTEHFPLTLESARPSHTSQYLCASSPGALLGATNEKLFFGSGTQLSVL.

The chain is built from TRBV4-1 and TRBJ2-7, with 16 bases matching TRBD2. This CDR3 region has 18 residues. CDR1 and CDR2 (germline): MGHRA, YSYEKL. V trimming: 0 bases; J trimming: 5 bases; junction bases outside the gene matches: 7. CDR3 residues: CASSQEGTSGGAGNEQYF. The CDR3 region has the DNA TGCGCCAGCAGCCAAGAAGGGACTAGCGGGGGGGCCGGGAACGAGCAGTACTTC.

Only one count was recorded for this clone. The chain uses TRBV10-3 and TRBJ2-1, with D perhaps TRBD1 (6 bases). This CDR3 contains 13 residues. Trimming shortened V by 10 bases and J by 5 bases, and 15 bases separated the two germline ends. Per germline, CDR1 ENHRY and CDR2 SYGVKD. The CDR3 is CATHPYRDNEQFF. The CDR3, as DNA: TGTGCCACCCATCCGTACAGGGACAATGAGCAGTTCTTC.

The rearrangement links TRBV6-5 to TRBJ1-1; TRBD1 agrees at 8 bases. The ends lost 0 bases at V and 2 bases at J; junction bases unmatched: 2. Looked up from germline, CDR1 is MNHEY and CDR2 is SVGAGI. This CDR3 comprises 15 residues. The CDR3 region has the DNA TGTGCCAGCAGTTACTCGGACAGGGCCAACACTGAAGCTTTCTTT. Protein: CASSYSDRANTEAFF.